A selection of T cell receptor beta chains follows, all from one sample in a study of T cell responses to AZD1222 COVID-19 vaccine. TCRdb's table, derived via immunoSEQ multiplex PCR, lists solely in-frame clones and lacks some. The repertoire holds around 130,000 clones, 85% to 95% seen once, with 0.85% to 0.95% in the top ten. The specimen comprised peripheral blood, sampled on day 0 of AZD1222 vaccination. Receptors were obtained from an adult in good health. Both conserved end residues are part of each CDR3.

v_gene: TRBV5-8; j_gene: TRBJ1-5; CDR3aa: CASSLHGMDQPQHF
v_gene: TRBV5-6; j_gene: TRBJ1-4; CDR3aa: CASSLPGNGEKLFF
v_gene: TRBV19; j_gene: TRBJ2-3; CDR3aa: CASSRGKHRGSEDTQYF
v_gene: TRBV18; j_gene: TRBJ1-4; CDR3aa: CASSPPGGTEKLFF
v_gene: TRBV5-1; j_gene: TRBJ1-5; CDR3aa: CASSLDGSQEPQHF
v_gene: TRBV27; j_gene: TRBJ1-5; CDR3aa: CASRPLRGTGNQPQHF
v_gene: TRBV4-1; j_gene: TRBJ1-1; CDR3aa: CASGYGGNTEAFF
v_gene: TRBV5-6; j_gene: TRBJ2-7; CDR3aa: CASSLPGQEASYEQYF
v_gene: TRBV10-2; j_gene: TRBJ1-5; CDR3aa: CASSEEGQGNQPQHF
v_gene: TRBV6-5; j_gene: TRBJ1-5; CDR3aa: CASSPDWSGQPQHF
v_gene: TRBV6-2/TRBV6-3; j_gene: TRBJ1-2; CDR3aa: CASSYSSYGYTF
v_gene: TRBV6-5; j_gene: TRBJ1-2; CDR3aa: CASSRDSPYYGYTF
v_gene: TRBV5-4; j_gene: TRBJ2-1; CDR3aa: CASDLSPIRRNEQFF
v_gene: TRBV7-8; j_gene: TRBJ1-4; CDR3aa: CASSLGTANEKLFF
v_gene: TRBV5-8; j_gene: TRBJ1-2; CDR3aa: CASNTGGGDGYTF
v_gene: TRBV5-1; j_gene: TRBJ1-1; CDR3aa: CASSLGGTLNTEAFF
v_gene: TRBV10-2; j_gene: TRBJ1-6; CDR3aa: CASSSVMAGSPLHF
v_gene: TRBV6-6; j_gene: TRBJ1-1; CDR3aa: CASSYGRRNTEAFF